This passage covers 17 T cell receptor beta chains from one sample sequenced in a study of chemoradiotherapy in HPV16-positive cancers. Some clones are missing from TCRdb's copy, which holds only in-frame ones; the method was immunoSEQ multiplex PCR. The sample holds around 40,000 clones; around 80% are singletons and the top ten take approximately 5.4%. This material consisted of blood, taken from a patient who underwent chemoradiotherapy. These receptor sequences come from a human donor with HPV-associated anogenital cancer.

The chain couples TRBV7-9 to TRBJ2-7, with 14 bases that match TRBD2. There are 16 residues in the CDR3. The germline CDR1 and CDR2 sequences are SEHNR and FQNEAQ (reference sequence). With V trimmed by 3 bases and J by 4 bases, 5 bases remained unmatched. DNA of the CDR3: TGTGCCAGCAGCTTGGGACTAGCGGGGGCCGGGTACGAGCAGTACTTC. This encodes CASSLGLAGAGYEQYF. The full variable domain, in which reference TRBV7-9 and TRBJ2-7 provide the parts outside the CDR3, is DTGVSQNPRHKITKRGQNVTFRCDPISEHNRLYWYRQTLGQGPEFLTYFQNEAQLEKSRLLSDRFSAERPKGSFSTLEIQRTEQGDSAMYLCASSLGLAGAGYEQYFGPGTRLTVT.

This clone occurred a few times. The V call is TRBV11-3, the J call TRBJ2-2; 7 bases are shared with TRBD2. V was pared by 5 bases and J by 5 bases, with 5 bases of the junction left unmatched. From germline, CDR1 is SGHNT and CDR2 YENEEA. This CDR3 has 14 amino acids. The DNA of the CDR3 is TGTGCCAGCAGCCTCTTGGGGGGGACCGGGGAGCTGTTTTTT. Residues: CASSLLGGTGELFF.

This clone was recorded a few times. V is TRBV6-6 and J is TRBJ1-1, with 8 bases aligning to TRBD1. Germline CDR1 reads MNHNY; CDR2 reads SVGAGI (reference sequence). The CDR3 is 12 residues long. V shed 6 bases and J 8 bases; nucleotides not matched to a gene: 5. The CDR3 loop is CASSPTGGEAFF. The CDR3, as DNA: TGTGCCAGCAGCCCAACAGGGGGAGAAGCTTTCTTT.

The chain joins TRBV10-3 to TRBJ2-7; D possibly corresponds to TRBD1 (5 bases). Germline V gene sequence: CDR1 ENHRY, CDR2 SYGVKD. V shed 4 bases and J shed 2 bases, with 15 bases lying between them. The CDR3 is made up of 15 amino acids. Written as DNA, the CDR3 is TGTGCCATCAGTGGACAGACAGATCCAACCTACGAGCAGTACTTC. This sequence encodes CAISGQTDPTYEQYF.

The genes are TRBV5-1 and TRBJ2-2, with D perhaps matching TRBD1 (8 bases). V lost 0 bases and J lost 4, with 10 bases in between. In germline, CDR1 is SGHRS, CDR2 YFSETQ. CDR3 size: 15 residues. CDR3: CASSLDRGGTGELFF. The CDR3 nucleotides are TGCGCCAGCAGCTTGGACAGGGGGGGCACCGGGGAGCTGTTTTTT.

The rearrangement uses TRBV18 and TRBJ2-3, with 7 bases that match TRBD1. Germline CDR1 is KGHSH and CDR2 is LQKENI. J lost 2 bases, V lost 6 bases, and 5 bases had no gene match. CDR3 length: 14 residues. The CDR3 protein is CASSRDSLTDTQYF. CDR3 coding DNA: TGTGCCAGCTCTCGGGACAGCCTCACAGATACGCAGTATTTT.

V gene TRBV7-9 combines with J gene TRBJ1-2; D is perhaps TRBD1 (5 bases). The CDR3 totals 14 residues. Germline loops: CDR1 SEHNR, CDR2 FQNEAQ (reference sequence). Trimming left V 1 base short and J 2 bases short, with 8 bases between. CDR3: CASSLGDGNYGYTF. The CDR3 DNA reads as TGTGCCAGCAGCTTAGGGGACGGCAACTATGGCTACACCTTC. Full variable domain (outside the CDR3, taken from reference TRBV7-9 and TRBJ1-2): DTGVSQNPRHKITKRGQNVTFRCDPISEHNRLYWYRQTLGQGPEFLTYFQNEAQLEKSRLLSDRFSAERPKGSFSTLEIQRTEQGDSAMYLCASSLGDGNYGYTFGSGTRLTVV.

The CDR3 loop reads CASSTSPSAYQPQHF. CDR3 sequence (DNA): TGTGCCAGTAGTACTTCTCCGTCCGCCTATCAGCCCCAGCATTTT. V is TRBV19 and J is TRBJ1-5; D gene unclear. CDR3 size: 15 residues. CDR1 LNHDA and CDR2 SQIVND come from the germline V gene (reference sequence). V was cut by 4 bases and J by 5 bases, with 15 bases left in between.

The V call is TRBV18, the J call TRBJ2-3, with D uncertain. Trimming stripped 0 bases from V and 4 bases from J, with 8 bases between. Germline loops: CDR1 KGHSH, CDR2 LQKENI. The CDR3 runs to 14 residues. The CDR3 region is CASSPPGAPDTQYF. Written as DNA, the CDR3 is TGTGCCAGCTCACCACCGGGTGCCCCAGATACGCAGTATTTT.

This clone occurred once. The genes are TRBV7-2 and TRBJ2-1; no clear D gene. CDR3 size: 13 residues. The V gene lost 5 bases and the J gene lost 9 bases, with 14 bases spanning the gap. CDR1 is SGHTA, CDR2 FQGNSA, per germline. Written as DNA, the CDR3 is TGTGCCAGCAGCCCGGCCGGGTATAGTGAGCAGTTCTTC. Its translation is CASSPAGYSEQFF.

The gene calls are TRBV12-5 and TRBJ2-1; D gene ambiguous. Per germline, CDR1 LGHNT and CDR2 FRNRAP. V was trimmed by 0 bases and J by 7 bases, leaving 10 bases between them. The CDR3 is 14 amino acids. Here the CDR3 DNA reads TGTGCTAGTGGTTTGGTAAGGATAGTTAATGAGCAGTTCTTC. Translating gives CASGLVRIVNEQFF.

This chain joins TRBV5-1 and TRBJ2-1, with D hard to call. CDR3 length equals 11 residues. V shed 1 base and J shed 8 bases, with 4 bases lying between them. The germline CDR1 and CDR2 sequences are SGHRS and YFSETQ. The CDR3 DNA reads as TGCGCCAGCAGCTTGTTCGATGAGCAGTTCTTC. This sequence encodes CASSLFDEQFF.

This chain connects TRBV12-2 to TRBJ1-3. TRBV12-2 is labeled a pseudogene. CDR3 length: 17 amino acids. For the CDR3, the DNA is TGTGCAAGTCGCTCGCACTCCCCCCAGAGGCGAGGAGACACCATATATTTT. This codes for CASRSHSPQRRGDTIYF.

The genes are TRBV19 and TRBJ1-2; 7 nucleotides match TRBD1. V shed 4 bases and J 1 base; nucleotides not matched to a gene: 6. Germline CDR1 LNHDA, CDR2 SQIVND (reference sequence). The CDR3 has 15 residues. The CDR3 DNA is TGTGCCAGTAGTACCGACAGGGTGTTTAACTATGGCTACACCTTC. Translating gives CASSTDRVFNYGYTF.

The sample holds one count of this clone. This sequence joins TRBV19 and TRBJ2-7; a possible D gene is TRBD1 (5 bases). CDR3 size: 15 residues. Per germline, CDR1 LNHDA and CDR2 SQIVND (reference sequence). Trimming shortened V by 5 bases and J by 0 bases, and 14 bases separated the two germline ends. DNA of the CDR3: TGTGCCAGTAGTGAGTCGCAGGGTCACTCCTACGAGCAGTACTTC. Translating it yields CASSESQGHSYEQYF.

V and J are TRBV5-5 and TRBJ1-1, with unresolved D. The V and J ends lost 1 base and 4 bases respectively, with 8 bases between them. Germline V gene sequence: CDR1 SGHKS, CDR2 YYEKEE (reference sequence). This CDR3 region has 13 residues. CDR3 nucleotide sequence: TGTGCCAGCAGCTTGTCATGGGGCACTGAAGCTTTCTTT. Residues: CASSLSWGTEAFF.

This chain joins TRBV6-4 and TRBJ2-2; D is possibly TRBD1 or TRBD2 (6 bases each). Between the trimmed V and J ends, which lost 4 bases and 6 bases, there was a span of 12 bases. Germline V gene data show CDR1 as MRHNA and CDR2 as SNTAGT. There are 14 residues in the CDR3. CDR3 DNA sequence: TGTGCCAGCAGTGTTCATAGGGGGGCCGGGGAGCTGTTTTTT. It specifies CASSVHRGAGELFF.